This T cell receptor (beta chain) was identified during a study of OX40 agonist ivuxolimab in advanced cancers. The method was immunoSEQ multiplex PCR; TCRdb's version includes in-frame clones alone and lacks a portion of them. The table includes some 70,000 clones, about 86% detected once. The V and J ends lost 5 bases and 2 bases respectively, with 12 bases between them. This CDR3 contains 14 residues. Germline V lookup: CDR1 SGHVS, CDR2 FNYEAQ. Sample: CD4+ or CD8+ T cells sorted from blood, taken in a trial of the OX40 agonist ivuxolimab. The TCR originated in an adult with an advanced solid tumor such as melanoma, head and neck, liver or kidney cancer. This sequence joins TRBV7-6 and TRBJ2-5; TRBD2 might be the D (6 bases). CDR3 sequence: CASSRDRGQETQYF. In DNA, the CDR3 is TGTGCCAGCAGCCGAGACCGGGGGCAAGAGACCCAGTACTTC.